What follows are 8 T cell receptor beta chains derived from one specimen sequenced in a study of blood T cell repertoires in COVID-19. TCRdb's copy holds only in-frame clones and misses some; the assay was immunoSEQ multiplex PCR. The sample has 100,000 to 150,000 clones, around 81% seen once. The sequenced material came from peripheral blood. The receptor source for this set is a man younger than 45 with COVID-19, enrolled during active disease.

The genes are TRBV4-1 and TRBJ2-1, with 7 positions matching TRBD1. The CDR3 loop spans 15 amino acids. Germline CDR1 reads MGHRA; CDR2 reads YSYEKL. V lost 0 bases and J lost 7; bases outside the gene matches: 6. The CDR3 DNA sequence: TGCGCCAGCAGCCAAGATCGTGGCAGGGGGAATGAGCAGTTCTTC. It specifies CASSQDRGRGNEQFF.

Concerning this clone itself: Within the sample, other DNA sequences also encode this same CDR3. The J gene is TRBJ2-5, the V gene TRBV7-2; possibly TRBD2 for D (5 bases). The germline V gene has CDR1 SGHTA and CDR2 FQGNSA. This CDR3 comprises 14 residues. V was clipped by 1 base and J by 5 bases, with 11 bases between them. CDR3 loop: CASSLGGLRETQYF. Here the CDR3 DNA reads TGTGCCAGCAGCTTAGGAGGGCTACGGGAGACCCAGTACTTC.

The chain employs TRBV19 and TRBJ1-2, with D uncertain. Germline lookup yields CDR1 LNHDA and CDR2 SQIVND (reference sequence). Trimming cost V 3 bases and J 4 bases, with 24 bases left between them. The CDR3 is made up of 18 amino acids. The CDR3: CASSIGVSGAHYPYGYTF. CDR3 DNA: TGTGCCAGTAGTATTGGGGTCTCGGGAGCCCACTATCCCTATGGCTACACCTTC.

The chain is built from TRBV29-1 and TRBJ1-1; D is undetermined. The V gene's germline CDR1 is SQVTM and CDR2 ANQGSEA. V was pared by 4 bases and J by 1 base, with 10 bases between. CDR3 length: 13 amino acids. DNA for the CDR3: TGCAGCGTTGTACGGAGCCAGAACACTGAAGCTTTCTTT. It codes for CSVVRSQNTEAFF. The full variable domain, its missing parts supplied by reference TRBV29-1 and TRBJ1-1, is SAVISQKPSRDICQRGTSLTIQCQVDSQVTMMFWYRQQPGQSLTLIATANQGSEATYESGFVIDKFPISRPNLTFSTLTVSNMSPEDSSIYLCSVVRSQNTEAFFGQGTRLTVV.

The rearrangement joins TRBV20-1 to TRBJ1-1; the D is unclear. Germline V gene sequence: CDR1 DFQATT, CDR2 SNEGSKA (reference sequence). Trimming shortened V by 6 bases and J by 10 bases, and 9 bases separated the two germline ends. CDR3 length: 9 residues. CDR3 in amino acids: CSARSSAFF. The CDR3 DNA reads as TGCAGTGCCCGGTCGTCAGCTTTCTTT.

This chain uses TRBV12-5 with TRBJ2-3; D gene uncertain. Trimming pared 1 base from V and 3 bases from J, leaving 5 bases between. CDR1 and CDR2 (germline): LGHNT, FRNRAP. The CDR3 sequence is 13 residues long. CDR3: CASGLGLTDTQYF. CDR3 in DNA: TGTGCTAGTGGTTTGGGGCTGACAGATACGCAGTATTTT.

This clone was found once. This chain connects TRBV5-4 to TRBJ1-6; 7 nucleotides align to TRBD1. Germline V CDR1 and CDR2: SGHNT, YYREEE (reference sequence). V shed 3 bases, J shed 7 bases, and the junction held 4 bases outside the gene matches. CDR3 length: 14 amino acids. CDR3: CASSSGTANSPLHF. The CDR3 DNA sequence: TGTGCCAGCAGCTCGGGGACAGCAAATTCACCCCTCCACTTT.

The chain is built from TRBV6-1 and TRBJ1-5, with a possible D match to TRBD1 (6 bases). The CDR3 runs 15 residues. Trimming cost V 3 bases and J 7 bases, with 16 bases left between them. CDR1 is MNHNS and CDR2 is SASEGT in the germline V gene. The CDR3 coding sequence is TGTGCCAGCAGTGACCATCACGGACAGAAGCAGCCCCAGCATTTT. As protein: CASSDHHGQKQPQHF.